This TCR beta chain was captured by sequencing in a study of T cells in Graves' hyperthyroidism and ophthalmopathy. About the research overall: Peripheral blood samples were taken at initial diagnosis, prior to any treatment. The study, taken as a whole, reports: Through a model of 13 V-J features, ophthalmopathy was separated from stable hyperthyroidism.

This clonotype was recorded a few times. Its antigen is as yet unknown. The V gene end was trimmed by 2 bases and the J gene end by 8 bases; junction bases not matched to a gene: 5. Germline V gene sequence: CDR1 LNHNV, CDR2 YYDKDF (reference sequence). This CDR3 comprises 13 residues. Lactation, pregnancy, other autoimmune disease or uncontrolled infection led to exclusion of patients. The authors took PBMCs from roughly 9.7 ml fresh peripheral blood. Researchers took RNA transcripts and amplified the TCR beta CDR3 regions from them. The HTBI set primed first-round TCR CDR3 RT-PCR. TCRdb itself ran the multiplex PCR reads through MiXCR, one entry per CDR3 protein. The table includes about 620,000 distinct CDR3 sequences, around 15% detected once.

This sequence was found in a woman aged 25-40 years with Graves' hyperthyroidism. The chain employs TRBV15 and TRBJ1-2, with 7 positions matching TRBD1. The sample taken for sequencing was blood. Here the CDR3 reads CATSRQGERGYTF. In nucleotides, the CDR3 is TGTGCCACCAGCAGACAGGGGGAAAGGGGCTACACCTTC.